The present T cell receptor (beta chain) was sequenced within a study of blood T cell repertoires in COVID-19 (dated by TCRdb to the early 2020s). About the study as a whole: Collaborator samples came from the United States, Italy and Spain and covered acute and convalescent phases of COVID-19. Deeply sampled blood TCRbeta repertoires from subjects exposed to, actively infected with, or recovered from COVID-19 were included in the dataset. The samples were drawn from two sources: the first 160 participants of the ongoing ImmuneRACE study, and 950 to 1,500 subjects contributed by 6 global collaborators. The sample metadata nearly always contained a de-identified subject ID, COVID-19 status, age in years and sex. The prospective study material was composed of cDNA or gDNA derived from T cells, B-cell-depleted T cells, or PBMCs. HLA class I and class II types, where available, came from metadata supplied by the sample provider rather than from assay-based typing. The repertoires were released in a freely available public database meant as a resource for research on the immune response to SARS-CoV-2.

One collaborating source in Seattle enrolled patients during active infection and followed them longitudinally through the course of disease. The collaborating institutions used their own protocols to collect whole blood in K2EDTA tubes. Collaborator samples were shipped for TCRbeta analysis as frozen whole blood, isolated PBMCs, or DNA extracted from either sample type. The immunoSEQ Assay, a bias-controlled multiplex PCR, was used to amplify TCRbeta CDR3 regions from genomic DNA. From the authors' description of their analysis: Within the assay, amplification of reference gene primers was used to estimate how many nucleated cells each sample contained. Sequence reads were collapsed and filtered to measure the absolute abundance of every unique TCRbeta CDR3 rearrangement. For each sample, productive Simpson clonality was calculated as the square root of Simpson's diversity index over productive rearrangements. TCRdb's version of the immuneACCESS table is confined to in-frame rearrangements and falls short of the full clone set. An unresolved V gene accounts for under half of the shortfall where checked; the remainder is of unknown origin. The V and J calls and clone size come from that table; D and trimming were worked out from the DNA. The sample table lists approximately 89,000 clones, roughly 80% of them with a count of one. The top ten hold approximately 6% of the sample.

The CDR3 holds 16 amino acids from the cysteine to the phenylalanine. The entry retains the CDR3 DNA only, 48 bases that are in frame from base 1. V loses 0 bases of germline sequence and J loses 2 bases, and the interval between the two ends is 14 bases. CDR1 and CDR2 (MNHEY, SMNVEV) derive from the germline V gene (reference sequence). Comments on this clone: Which antigen it targets is not known. Per-base quality was not reported, and no clone a single base away is much larger than it.

General findings and caveats noted by the study authors: The amount of clinical and demographic metadata varied by source and participant and was provided uncurated.

The source is a man aged 70 or older with COVID-19, enrolled during active disease. The chain was built from TRBV27 and TRBJ2-7, with a weak D call of TRBD2 (5 bases match). Sequenced input: peripheral blood. For the CDR3, the sequence is CASSLSILGSPYEQYF. The DNA sequence follows: TGTGCCAGCAGTTTATCGATTTTAGGGAGTCCCTACGAGCAGTACTTC.